This T cell receptor (beta chain) was recorded in a study of T cells expressing NK-cell markers. Study summary: HCMV seropositivity characterized most of the eight sequenced donors, and seronegativity one. Overall study findings and caveats: The leading position in the CD3+CD56-NKG2C+ fraction of a handful of donors also went to these clonotypes. Among CD8+ T cells from five or six donors, dominant NKG2C+ clonotypes accounted for about 1.0-7.0%.

Generation of TCR beta cDNA was performed by 5'RACE template switching incorporating UMIs. TCRdb re-called the 5' RACE reads and catalogs CDR3 proteins one per entry, DNA excluded. The sample table includes some 410,000 distinct CDR3 sequences. On this clonotype: Its target is not known.

The CDR3 is made up of 16 amino acids. The germline V gene has CDR1 SGHTA and CDR2 FQGNSA. V usage is TRBV7-2 and J usage is TRBJ2-3; absent DNA, TCRdb's TRBD2 call cannot be checked. The sequenced material came from blood T cells: a sorted CD56 or NKG2C T cell subset, CD4+ or CD8+ T cells, or bulk PBMC T cells (not recorded which). The receptor was isolated from a woman aged 18 to 75 in good health. The CDR3 loop is CASSSSERGGLDTQYF.